These 26 T cell receptor beta chains came from one sample sequenced in a study of T cells in Graves' hyperthyroidism and ophthalmopathy. The investigators amplified TCR beta CDR3 regions from RNA transcripts. HTBI primers were the set used in a first-round RT-PCR of the TCR CDR3. MiXCR was run by TCRdb on the multiplex PCR reads, yielding one entry per CDR3 protein. The table includes some 320,000 distinct CDR3 sequences, roughly 13% detected once. Sequencing was carried out using blood. Source of these receptors: a middle-aged woman with Graves' ophthalmopathy.

A note on this clonotype: A much bigger clone sits one base away, suggesting this may be a read error. The rearrangement joins TRBV7-9 to TRBJ2-6, with D perhaps given as TRBD1 or TRBD2 (5 bases each). Germline assignment: CDR1 SEHNR and CDR2 FQNEAQ (reference sequence). The CDR3 spans 19 residues. The CDR3 region has the DNA TGTGCCAGCAGCTCCCTAACCGGGACGGACTCAACTGGGGCCAACGTCCTGGCTTTC. As protein: CASSSLTGTDSTGANVLAF.

This clonotype was seen only a few times. CDR3 loop: CAISERIVGEGEQFF. The CDR3 DNA sequence: TGTGCCATCAGTGAGCGGATAGTGGGGGAAGGTGAGCAGTTCTTC. This chain uses TRBV10-3 with TRBJ2-1, with D possibly called TRBD1 or TRBD2 (5 bases each). V lost 2 bases to trimming and J lost 9 bases, with 17 bases between them. The germline gives CDR1 ENHRY, CDR2 SYGVKD. This CDR3 has 15 amino acids.

This clonotype came up many times. The V and J genes are TRBV7-9 and TRBJ1-2; D unresolved. The CDR3 sequence is 11 residues long. Germline assignment: CDR1 SEHNR and CDR2 FQNEAQ (reference sequence). V lost 0 bases and J lost 6, with 2 bases in between. CDR3 sequence reads: CASSLADGYTF. In nucleotides, the CDR3 is TGTGCCAGCAGCTTAGCTGATGGCTACACCTTC.

On this clonotype: A much larger clone differs by one base, so this may be a read error. This CDR3 reads CASSSQSTDTRYF. DNA for the CDR3: TGTGCCAGCAGCTCTCAATCTACAGATACGCGGTATTTT. The rearrangement links TRBV11-2 to TRBJ2-3; D not resolved. Germline V gives CDR1 SGHAT, CDR2 FQNNGV. This CDR3 comprises 13 residues. Supplemented by reference TRBV11-2 and TRBJ2-3, the full variable domain reads EAGVAQSPRYKIIEKRQSVAFWCNPISGHATLYWYQQILGQGPKLLIQFQNNGVVDDSQLPKDRFSAERLKGVDSTLKIQPAKLEDSAVYLCASSSQSTDTRYFGPGTRLTVL.

This clonotype was seen only a few times. This chain links TRBV7-2 with TRBJ1-2, with TRBD1 matching 7 bases. This CDR3 has 16 amino acids. CDR1 and CDR2 (germline): SGHTA, FQGNSA. With 3 bases clipped from V and 2 bases from J, the junction kept 9 bases outside the gene matches. The chain's CDR3 is CASSFHGTALNYGYTF. The DNA of the CDR3 is TGTGCCAGCAGCTTCCATGGGACAGCTCTAAACTATGGCTACACCTTC.

The table lists this clonotype with many counts. The chain employs TRBV7-8 and TRBJ1-2, with D possibly being TRBD1 (5 bases). Deletions cut 1 base from V and 3 bases from J, with 9 bases between. CDR3 size: 14 residues. CDR1 is SGHVS and CDR2 is FQNEAQ in the germline V gene. This chain's CDR3 is CASSLVSGDYGYTF. CDR3 coding DNA: TGTGCCAGCAGCTTAGTTTCGGGGGACTATGGCTACACCTTC.

The gene calls are TRBV19 and TRBJ2-6, with 9 positions matching TRBD1. The CDR3 runs to 19 residues. CDR1 and CDR2 (germline): LNHDA, SQIVND (reference sequence). V was clipped by 8 bases and J by 2 bases; unmatched bases: 16. The CDR3 bases are TGTGCCAGTTCCTACAGGGGGCGAACTTTTGGGGCTGGGGCCAACGTCCTGACTTTC. This gives the protein CASSYRGRTFGAGANVLTF.

There are a few counts of this clonotype. This chain uses TRBV10-3 with TRBJ2-5; possible D gene TRBD2, 5 bases. V was cut by 4 bases and J by 6 bases, with 12 bases left in between. Germline V gives CDR1 ENHRY, CDR2 SYGVKD. The CDR3 covers 13 residues. CDR3 in amino acids: CAISVEGGQTQYF. DNA for the CDR3: TGTGCCATCAGTGTTGAGGGCGGGCAGACCCAGTACTTC.

This clonotype showed up just once. Given a much more abundant clone one base away, this may be a read error. The chain joins TRBV2 to TRBJ1-3; D not certain. CDR3 length equals 16 residues. Germline values: CDR1 SNHLY, CDR2 FYNNEI. With 0 bases removed from V and 4 bases from J, the gap between germline ends came to 13 bases. CDR3 residues: CASSEAGRTFGNTIYF. CDR3 DNA: TGTGCCAGCAGTGAAGCTGGGCGGACGTTCGGAAACACCATATATTTT. The full variable domain, its missing parts supplied by reference TRBV2 and TRBJ1-3, is EPEVTQTPSHQVTQMGQEVILRCVPISNHLYFYWYRQILGQKVEFLVSFYNNEISEKSEIFDDQFSVERPDGSNFTLKIRSTKLEDSAMYFCASSEAGRTFGNTIYFGEGSWLTVV.

This clonotype was observed many times. This chain joins TRBV15 and TRBJ1-5; TRBD1 is a possible D gene (5 bases). Germline CDR1 LNHNV, CDR2 YYDKDF (reference sequence). The CDR3 loop spans 17 amino acids. V lost 3 bases, J lost 2 bases, and 17 bases lay in between. The DNA of the CDR3 is TGTGCCACCAGCAGGGAGGGGACTTGGGTGCGCAATCAGCCCCAGCATTTT. Its protein is CATSREGTWVRNQPQHF.

Comment on this clonotype: Mismatch with germline at one junction end may stem from a read error. The chain carries TRBV11-2 and TRBJ2-1, with TRBD2 matching 12 bases. CDR1 SGHAT and CDR2 FQNNGV come from the germline V gene. The CDR3 totals 18 residues. Here the CDR3 DNA reads TGTGCCAGCAGCTTACTAGCGGGAGGGGGGAGCTCCTGCAATGAGCAGTTCTTC. Translating it yields CASSLLAGGGSSCNEQFF.

This clonotype has ten or more counts. The CDR3 DNA reads as TGCAGTGCTAGCGGCGATCCGTACGAGCAGTACTTC. Translation gives CSASGDPYEQYF. This rearrangement joins TRBV20-1 to TRBJ2-7; unclear D gene. The CDR3 loop spans 12 amino acids. Trimming removed 3 bases at V and 4 bases at J, with 10 bases between. Germline CDR1 is DFQATT and CDR2 is SNEGSKA (reference sequence).

The chain uses TRBV28 and TRBJ2-6, with 8 nucleotides matching TRBD2. The trim removed 3 bases at V and 1 base at J, leaving 8 bases unmatched. Germline loops: CDR1 MDHEN, CDR2 SYDVKM. The CDR3 spans 18 residues. CDR3 protein: CASSLYKAGGSGANVLTF. The CDR3 bases are TGTGCCAGCAGTTTGTACAAGGCGGGAGGATCTGGGGCCAACGTCCTGACTTTC.

This clonotype was seen at least ten times. CDR3: CASSLLGRFPDTQYF. For the CDR3, the DNA is TGTGCCAGCAGTTTACTTGGGAGGTTCCCAGATACGCAGTATTTT. This rearrangement joins TRBV28 to TRBJ2-3; tentatively, D is TRBD2 (6 bases). With 2 bases removed from V and 4 bases from J, the gap between germline ends came to 13 bases. The CDR3 contains 15 residues. Per the germline V gene, CDR1 is MDHEN and CDR2 is SYDVKM.

This clonotype appeared many times. The chain employs TRBV28 and TRBJ2-3; possibly TRBD2 for D (6 bases). In germline, CDR1 is MDHEN, CDR2 SYDVKM. The CDR3 loop spans 12 amino acids. V was pared by 4 bases and J by 5 bases, with 7 bases between. The CDR3 DNA is TGTGCCAGCAGTTGGGGGGAAGATACGCAGTATTTT. Protein sequence: CASSWGEDTQYF.

This clonotype appeared many times. This chain links TRBV3-1 with TRBJ1-2; 8 bases are shared with TRBD1. The V segment lost 4 bases and the J segment 8 bases; nucleotides outside the gene matches: 15. Germline assignment: CDR1 LGHDT and CDR2 YNNKEL (reference sequence). The CDR3 consists of 16 residues. The CDR3 DNA reads TGTGCCAGCAGCCCTTATCAGGGGGCGCAAGGTAACGGCTACACCTTC. Its protein is CASSPYQGAQGNGYTF.

Many counts were recorded for this clonotype. V is TRBV7-2 and J is TRBJ2-2, with D tentatively TRBD2 (5 bases). This CDR3 is 16 amino acids long. Germline CDR1 is SGHTA and CDR2 is FQGNSA. V gave up 3 bases and J gave up 4 bases, with 15 bases separating them. The DNA of the CDR3 is TGTGCCAGCAGCTTTGACCACCTGGGGAGCACCGGGGAGCTGTTTTTT. Its protein product is CASSFDHLGSTGELFF.

This clonotype was detected ten times or more. The V call is TRBV12-3 or TRBV12-4, the J call TRBJ1-5, with TRBD1 identical over 10 bases. V gave up 7 bases and J gave up 1 base; unmatched junction bases: 7. There are 16 residues in the CDR3. The chain's CDR3 is CASTFGGQGSNQPQHF. In nucleotides, the CDR3 is TGTGCCAGCACTTTTGGGGGACAGGGGAGCAATCAGCCCCAGCATTTT.

The V call is TRBV4-1, the J call TRBJ1-2; maybe TRBD1 (6 bases). This CDR3 comprises 15 residues. The V and J ends lost 1 base and 7 bases respectively, with 16 bases between them. The V gene's germline CDR1 is MGHRA and CDR2 YSYEKL. The CDR3 nucleotides read TGCGCCAGCAGCCAAGGTTCGGGGGGCAGGTTTGGCTACACCTTC. Protein product: CASSQGSGGRFGYTF.

This clonotype was counted ten times or more. The V call is TRBV12-5, the J call TRBJ2-7; 8 nucleotides align to TRBD2. V shed 8 bases, J shed 7 bases, and the junction held 28 bases outside the gene matches. The CDR3 extends over 19 amino acids. Germline V gene lookup returns CDR1 LGHNT and CDR2 FRNRAP. For the CDR3, the DNA is TGTGCTAGTATGACGGGGGGCAAAAAGAAAGCGGGAGAAGTAGAGGAGCAGTACTTC. Residues: CASMTGGKKKAGEVEEQYF.

This clonotype was counted ten times or more. The genes are TRBV6-1 and TRBJ1-1, with TRBD1 matching 7 bases. This CDR3 contains 15 residues. V lost 5 bases and J lost 6; bases outside the gene matches: 12. Per the germline V gene, CDR1 is MNHNS and CDR2 is SASEGT. The CDR3 region has the DNA TGTGCCAGCAGTTCGAAGACAGGGTTTATACCTGAAGCTTTCTTT. This codes for CASSSKTGFIPEAFF.

This clonotype was detected many times. The genes are TRBV2 and TRBJ2-7; possible D gene TRBD1, 5 bases. Germline CDR1 and CDR2: SNHLY and FYNNEI. Deletions cut 4 bases from V and 6 bases from J, with 7 bases between. The CDR3 runs to 11 residues. The CDR3 DNA reads TGTGCCAGCAGTGCAGGGTTCGAGCAGTACTTC. Protein: CASSAGFEQYF.

This clonotype has a single count. It may be a read error: a sequence one base away is much more abundant. V usage is TRBV11-2 and J usage is TRBJ2-5; D remains unclear. CDR3 length: 13 amino acids. Trimming cost V 2 bases and J 3 bases, with 7 bases left between them. Germline V gene sequence: CDR1 SGHAT, CDR2 FQNNGV. The DNA of the CDR3 is TGTGCCAGCAGCTTATCCTTCAAAGAGACCCAGTACTTC. As protein: CASSLSFKETQYF.

This clonotype was counted ten times or more. V is TRBV5-1 and J is TRBJ2-2; D call uncertain. The CDR3 loop spans 14 amino acids. The germline V gene encodes CDR1 SGHRS and CDR2 YFSETQ. V was cut by 1 base and J by 6 bases, with 10 bases left in between. The CDR3 DNA reads TGCGCCAGCAGCTTGAGGGAAGGGTCCGGGGAGCTGTTTTTT. This sequence encodes CASSLREGSGELFF.

This clonotype was seen many times. The chain is built from TRBV6-6 and TRBJ2-1; no reliable D call. V was trimmed by 2 bases and J by 0 bases, leaving 11 bases between them. This CDR3 spans 16 amino acids. Germline loops: CDR1 MNHNY, CDR2 SVGAGI (reference sequence). CDR3 in amino acids: CASSYALAASYNEQFF. In DNA, the CDR3 is TGTGCCAGCAGTTACGCCCTGGCGGCCTCCTACAATGAGCAGTTCTTC.

This clonotype was detected many times. The chain is built from TRBV7-9 and TRBJ2-3; no clear D. The germline CDR1 and CDR2 sequences are SEHNR and FQNEAQ (reference sequence). The CDR3 spans 14 residues. Between the trimmed V and J ends, which lost 4 bases and 6 bases, there was a span of 14 bases. The CDR3 sequence: CASSSGRFHDTQYF. The CDR3 nucleotides are TGTGCCAGCAGCTCCGGGCGATTCCACGATACGCAGTATTTT.